Presented here are 9 T cell receptor beta chains from one specimen sequenced in a study of blood T cell repertoires in COVID-19. Some clones are missing from TCRdb's copy, which holds only in-frame ones; the method was immunoSEQ multiplex PCR. Among 250,000 to 300,000 clones listed, around 81% were seen once. The sample consisted of peripheral blood. The receptor source for this set is a woman between 55 and 75 years old with active or convalescent COVID-19.

The V call is TRBV5-1, the J call TRBJ1-1, with 9 bases lining up with TRBD1. Germline V gene lookup returns CDR1 SGHRS and CDR2 YFSETQ. The CDR3 consists of 15 residues. V was pared by 3 bases and J by 3 bases, with 6 bases of the junction left unmatched. The CDR3 DNA reads as TGCGCCAGCAGCTGGAGGACAGGGGCAGACACTGAAGCTTTCTTT. It codes for CASSWRTGADTEAFF.

The J gene is TRBJ1-2, the V gene TRBV29-1, with D maybe TRBD1 (6 bases). The ends were cut back, 4 bases at V and 7 bases at J, with 19 bases in the middle. Germline V gene sequence: CDR1 SQVTM, CDR2 ANQGSEA. This CDR3 region has 14 residues. The CDR3 loop reads CSVGGGVYDGGYTF. The CDR3 nucleotides are TGCAGCGTTGGAGGGGGGGTTTACGACGGTGGCTACACCTTC. Drawing the rest from reference TRBV29-1 and TRBJ1-2, the complete variable domain is SAVISQKPSRDICQRGTSLTIQCQVDSQVTMMFWYRQQPGQSLTLIATANQGSEATYESGFVIDKFPISRPNLTFSTLTVSNMSPEDSSIYLCSVGGGVYDGGYTFGSGTRLTVV.

The chain links TRBV24-1 to TRBJ2-1; a possible D gene is TRBD2 (6 bases). V shed 1 base and J shed 7 bases, with 7 bases lying between them. There are 13 residues in the CDR3. Per germline, CDR1 KGHDR and CDR2 SFDVKD. Here the CDR3 reads CATSDFAGNEQFF. The CDR3 DNA reads TGTGCCACCAGTGATTTTGCGGGGAATGAGCAGTTCTTC.

This chain links TRBV9 with TRBJ2-3, with 7 bases lining up with TRBD2. With 0 bases clipped from V and 2 bases from J, the junction kept 3 bases outside the gene matches. CDR3 length: 15 residues. CDR1 SGDLS and CDR2 YYNGEE come from the germline V gene. Here the CDR3 reads CASSVAGGITDTQYF. The DNA for the CDR3 is TGTGCCAGCAGCGTAGCGGGGGGAATCACAGATACGCAGTATTTT.

The V gene is TRBV5-6, the J gene TRBJ1-5, with D tentatively TRBD1 (6 bases). Germline values: CDR1 SGHDT, CDR2 YYEEEE. There are 15 residues in the CDR3. V was pared by 0 bases and J by 9 bases, with 16 bases between. In DNA form, the CDR3 reads TGTGCCAGCAGCTTGGCCGGGACAAATCTTAGGCCCCAGCATTTT. The encoded protein is CASSLAGTNLRPQHF.

CDR3 region: CASSFGSGGARSGELFF. In nucleotides, the CDR3 is TGTGCCAGCAGCTTCGGTAGCGGGGGGGCCCGTAGCGGGGAGCTGTTTTTT. The chain carries TRBV7-3 and TRBJ2-2, with 11 bases matching TRBD2. The CDR3 is 17 amino acids. The germline gives CDR1 SGHTA, CDR2 FQGTGA. J was trimmed by 7 bases and V by 3 bases; bases with no gene match: 10.

In its sample, this clone was seen a few times. This chain uses TRBV5-4 with TRBJ2-1; D is undetermined. The CDR3 totals 14 residues. CDR1 is SGHNT and CDR2 is YYREEE in the germline V gene (reference sequence). The V end lost 1 base, the J end lost 8 bases, and 13 bases lay between the germline ends. The CDR3 bases are TGTGCCAGCAGCTTGAGTTGGGCCCCACATGAGCAGTTCTTC. This codes for CASSLSWAPHEQFF. Combining the CDR3 with reference TRBV5-4 and TRBJ2-1 gives the whole variable domain ETGVTQSPTHLIKTRGQQVTLRCSSQSGHNTVSWYQQALGQGPQFIFQYYREEENGRGNFPPRFSGLQFPNYSSELNVNALELDDSALYLCASSLSWAPHEQFFGPGTRLTVL.

The chain carries TRBV11-2 and TRBJ2-6; possible D gene TRBD1, 6 bases. CDR3 size: 15 residues. The V end lost 3 bases, the J end lost 4 bases, and 10 bases lay between the germline ends. Germline values: CDR1 SGHAT, CDR2 FQNNGV. The chain's CDR3 is CASSFRGSGANVLTF. CDR3 coding DNA: TGTGCCAGCAGCTTCAGGGGATCGGGGGCCAACGTCCTGACTTTC.

Note on this clone: One end of the junction does not line up with germline, which may come from a read error. V is TRBV7-7 and J is TRBJ1-1; 11 positions match TRBD1. The CDR3 loop spans 16 amino acids. Germline V gene data show CDR1 as SSHAT and CDR2 as FNYEAQ (reference sequence). The DNA for the CDR3 is TGTGCTAGCAGCGTCCCGGGACAGGGGGTGGACACTGAAGCTTTCTTT. Protein: CASSVPGQGVDTEAFF. The full variable domain, with the rest looked up from reference TRBV7-7 and TRBJ1-1, is GAGVSQSPRYKVTKRGQDVTLRCDPISSHATLYWYQQALGQGPEFLTYFNYEAQPDKSGLPSDRFSAERPEGSISTLTIQRTEQRDSAMYRCASSVPGQGVDTEAFFGQGTRLTVV.